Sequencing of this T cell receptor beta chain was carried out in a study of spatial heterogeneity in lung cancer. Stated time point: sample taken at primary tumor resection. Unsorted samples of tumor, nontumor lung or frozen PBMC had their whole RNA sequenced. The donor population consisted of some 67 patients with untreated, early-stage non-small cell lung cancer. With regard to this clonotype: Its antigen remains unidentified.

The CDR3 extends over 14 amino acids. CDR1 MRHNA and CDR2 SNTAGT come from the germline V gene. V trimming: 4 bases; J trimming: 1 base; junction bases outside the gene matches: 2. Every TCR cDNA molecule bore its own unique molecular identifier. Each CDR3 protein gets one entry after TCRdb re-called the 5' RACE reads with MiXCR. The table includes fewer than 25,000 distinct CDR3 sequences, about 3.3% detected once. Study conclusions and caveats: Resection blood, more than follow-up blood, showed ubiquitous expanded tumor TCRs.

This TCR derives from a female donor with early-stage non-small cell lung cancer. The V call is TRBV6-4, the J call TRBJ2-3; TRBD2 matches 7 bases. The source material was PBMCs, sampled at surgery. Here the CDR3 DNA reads TGTGCCAGCAGTGGCGCGGGAGGCACAGATACGCAGTATTTT. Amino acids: CASSGAGGTDTQYF.